These T cell receptor beta chains were read from a single sample in a study of human T cells and chemical hapten exposure. TCRdb recomputed calls from the RACE reads with MiXCR, one row per CDR3 protein. The sample has roughly 380,000 distinct CDR3 sequences, about 6% seen once; the top ten hold more than 5.5%. The sequencing here drew on whole blood, taken in connection with sensitization to the hapten diphenylcyclopropenone (DPC). The receptors stem from a young woman with alopecia areata. Some clones in this sample may be carry-over from other donors' samples. Both conserved end residues are part of each CDR3. A D gene is named only where the DNA matches it firmly. Some rows have no size entry. The others give once, few or many, or a class for an expanded clone.

j_call d_call clone_size v_call cdr3_length cdr3_aa cdr3_nt
TRBJ1-1 . . TRBV13 13 CASSPQSNTEAFF TGTGCCAGCAGCCCGCAATCAAACACTGAAGCTTTCTTT
TRBJ2-7 . . TRBV4-3 15 CASSPSRWNQDEQYF TGCGCCAGCAGCCCATCAAGGTGGAATCAGGACGAGCAGTACTTC
TRBJ2-3 TRBD1 many TRBV24-1 15 CATRDRDRLTDTQYF TGTGCCACCAGAGACAGGGACAGACTCACAGATACGCAGTATTTT
TRBJ1-3 TRBD1 once TRBV9 15 CASSGDRVYENTIYF TGTGCCAGCAGCGGGGACAGGGTTTACGAAAACACCATATATTTT
TRBJ2-5 . few TRBV7-2 13 CASSSLPQETQYF TGTGCCAGCAGCTCTCTCCCTCAAGAGACCCAGTACTTC
TRBJ1-2 . many TRBV20-1 17 CSARAPGRGDSNYGYTF TGCAGTGCTAGGGCTCCCGGCAGGGGAGACTCTAACTATGGCTACACCTTC
TRBJ2-3 . few TRBV10-3 16 CAISGASRLRTDTQYF TGTGCCATCAGTGGAGCTAGCAGGCTCAGGACAGATACGCAGTATTTT
TRBJ2-1 . . TRBV6-4 15 CASSPEAGAYNEQFF TGTGCCAGCAGCCCCGAGGCGGGCGCCTACAATGAGCAGTTCTTC
TRBJ2-3 . many TRBV6-2/TRBV6-3 12 CASSYYGDTQYF TGTGCCAGCAGTTACTATGGGGATACGCAGTATTTT
TRBJ2-1 TRBD2 many TRBV18 13 CASSTSGENEQFF TGTGCCAGCTCGACTAGCGGGGAAAATGAGCAGTTCTTC
TRBJ1-1 . many TRBV10-3 13 CAITGEGVTEAFF TGTGCCATCACGGGGGAAGGGGTCACTGAAGCTTTCTTT
TRBJ1-5 . . TRBV7-8 14 CASSQQGTGQPQHF TGTGCCAGCAGCCAACAGGGAACCGGGCAGCCCCAGCATTTT
TRBJ2-1 . . TRBV7-6 16 CASSLVRGSSYNEQFF TGTGCCAGCAGCTTAGTCCGGGGAAGCTCCTACAATGAGCAGTTCTTC
TRBJ2-3 . . TRBV6-2/TRBV6-3 13 CASSYYFEDTQYF TGTGCCAGCAGTTACTACTTCGAGGATACGCAGTATTTT
TRBJ1-4 . . TRBV2 14 CASTDRATNEKLFF TGTGCCAGCACAGACAGAGCAACTAATGAAAAACTGTTTTTT
TRBJ2-3 . . TRBV7-2 15 CASSLGPLGTDTQYF TGTGCCAGCAGCTTAGGGCCCCTAGGGACAGATACGCAGTATTTT
TRBJ1-1 . many TRBV29-1 13 CSVVGFLNTEAFF TGCAGCGTCGTGGGGTTTCTGAACACTGAAGCTTTCTTT
TRBJ2-3 . many TRBV14 14 CASSLNVGTDTQYF TGTGCCAGCAGCCTTAATGTGGGCACAGATACGCAGTATTTT
TRBJ1-5 . few TRBV12-3/TRBV12-4 12 CASSGEGLPQHF TGTGCCAGCAGTGGAGAGGGGTTGCCCCAGCATTTT
TRBJ2-6 . few TRBV10-3 17 CAITSNTEGTGANVLTF TGTGCCATCACATCGAATACGGAAGGCACTGGGGCCAACGTCCTGACTTTC
TRBJ2-7 . . TRBV6-1 13 CASSEGISYEQYF TGTGCCAGCAGTGAAGGGATAAGCTACGAGCAGTACTTC
TRBJ2-5 . . TRBV7-8 16 CASSLPQAGTQETQYF TGTGCCAGCAGCTTACCCCAAGCGGGCACACAAGAGACCCAGTACTTC
TRBJ1-2 . few TRBV28 11 CASSPAGGYTF TGTGCCAGCAGCCCCGCTGGGGGCTACACCTTC
TRBJ1-4 . . TRBV12-3/TRBV12-4 12 CASSLSPSELFF TGTGCCAGCAGTTTATCCCCCAGTGAACTGTTTTTT
TRBJ1-2 . many TRBV12-3/TRBV12-4 12 CASSLPRGGYTF TGTGCCAGCAGTTTACCCAGAGGCGGCTACACCTTC
TRBJ2-3 . few TRBV3-1 15 CASSQKETSTDTQYF TGTGCCAGCAGCCAAAAGGAAACTAGCACAGATACGCAGTATTTT
TRBJ2-3 TRBD2 many TRBV3-1 18 CASSQLSLLAGGTDTQYF TGTGCCAGCAGCCAATTGTCTTTGCTAGCGGGAGGCACAGATACGCAGTATTTT
TRBJ2-7 . . TRBV12-3/TRBV12-4 14 CASSLRAPSGWQYF TGTGCCAGCAGTCTAAGGGCTCCTTCCGGATGGCAGTACTTC
TRBJ2-3 . many TRBV5-6 16 CASSLVGPSGADTQYF TGTGCCAGCAGCTTGGTGGGCCCCTCGGGGGCAGATACGCAGTATTTT
TRBJ1-3 TRBD1 few TRBV12-3/TRBV12-4 14 CASSRTGSGNTIYF TGTGCCAGCAGTCGGACAGGCTCTGGAAACACCATATATTTT
TRBJ1-6 . many TRBV4-2 18 CASSQEALRDTDNSPLHF TGTGCCAGCAGCCAAGAAGCTCTCCGGGACACCGATAATTCACCCCTCCACTTT
TRBJ2-1 TRBD2 . TRBV6-1 16 CASSAILAGVNNEQFF TGTGCCAGCAGTGCAATACTAGCGGGGGTAAACAATGAGCAGTTCTTC
TRBJ2-3 . few TRBV5-1 14 CASSQGQSTDTQYF TGCGCCAGCAGCCAAGGACAGAGCACAGATACGCAGTATTTT
TRBJ1-5 . . TRBV28 15 CASSPRGTSNQPQHF TGTGCCAGCTCACCTCGGGGAACGAGCAATCAGCCCCAGCATTTT
TRBJ2-7 . . TRBV20-1 14 CSAITTGVLYEQYF TGCAGTGCTATCACCACGGGAGTACTCTACGAGCAGTACTTC
TRBJ1-5 . many TRBV12-3/TRBV12-4 14 CASSLGGRFQPQHF TGTGCCAGCAGTTTGGGGGGGCGCTTTCAGCCCCAGCATTTT
TRBJ2-6 . many TRBV7-3 15 CASSLGISGANVLTF TGTGCCAGCAGCTTAGGCATCTCTGGGGCCAACGTCCTGACTTTC
TRBJ1-2 . many TRBV12-3/TRBV12-4 12 CASSEGGDGYTF TGTGCCAGCAGCGAGGGGGGTGATGGCTACACCTTC
TRBJ2-6 . many TRBV6-5 15 CASSQQVSGANVLTF TGTGCCAGCAGTCAACAGGTCTCTGGGGCCAACGTCCTGACTTTC
TRBJ2-7 . many TRBV9 14 CASSVGTGYYEQYF TGTGCCAGCAGCGTAGGTACAGGGTACTACGAGCAGTACTTC
TRBJ1-1 . many TRBV2 15 CASSYEGGADTEAFF TGTGCCAGCAGCTATGAAGGAGGGGCCGACACTGAAGCTTTCTTT
TRBJ1-5 . . TRBV12-3/TRBV12-4 13 CASSPREREPQHF TGTGCCAGCAGTCCCAGAGAAAGGGAGCCCCAGCATTTT
TRBJ2-3 TRBD2 . TRBV20-1 16 CSASRLAKSNTDTQYF TGCAGTGCTAGCAGACTAGCGAAGAGTAACACAGATACGCAGTATTTT
TRBJ2-3 . few TRBV20-1 14 CSPREGAGTDTQYF TGCAGCCCCAGGGAGGGGGCTGGCACAGATACGCAGTATTTT
TRBJ1-1 . . TRBV25-1 11 CASSEWTEAFF TGTGCCAGCAGTGAGTGGACTGAAGCTTTCTTT